Sequencing of this TCR beta chain was carried out in a study of blood T cell repertoires in COVID-19. Across the study: Some COVID-19 samples were acute and others convalescent; all came from the United States, Italy and Spain. T cells, B-cell-depleted T cells, or PBMCs supplied cDNA or gDNA.

The CDR3 covers 12 residues. Looked up from germline, CDR1 is SQVTM and CDR2 is ANQGSEA. V lost 6 bases to trimming and J lost 4 bases, with 12 bases between them. Original processing methods: Reference gene primers were amplified, and this amplification served to estimate nucleated cell counts. Measured with immunoSEQ multiplex PCR; TCRdb has only the in-frame clones, and not every one. V and J calls and clone size are as listed in that table; D and trimming were resolved from the DNA. The sample gives tens of thousands of clones, approximately 85% of which show up once; roughly 5% is in the top ten.

This TCR derives from a man older than 75 with acute or convalescent COVID-19. The specimen was peripheral blood. The rearrangement joins TRBV29-1 to TRBJ1-2; D may be TRBD1 (6 bases). The chain's CDR3 is CSVTTGSYGYTF. In DNA form, the CDR3 reads TGCAGCGTCACCACAGGGAGCTATGGCTACACCTTC. Filled out from reference TRBV29-1 and TRBJ1-2, the complete variable domain reads SAVISQKPSRDICQRGTSLTIQCQVDSQVTMMFWYRQQPGQSLTLIATANQGSEATYESGFVIDKFPISRPNLTFSTLTVSNMSPEDSSIYLCSVTTGSYGYTFGSGTRLTVV.